This T cell receptor (beta chain) originates from a study of shared clonotypes between healthy human individuals. Notes on the study in general: Generally, naive subsets (rather than memory subsets) showed larger estimated richness. An effect of sequencing depth on clonotype sharing among donors was expected.

The authors' processing: Filtering of immunoSEQ junctional sequences could not match full-length read filtering. The method was immunoSEQ multiplex PCR; TCRdb's version includes in-frame clones alone and lacks a portion of them. The V and J calls and clone size come from that table; D and trimming were worked out from the DNA. The sample contains millions of clones, more than 85% of which appear only once. The naive CD8 population came from CD45RO-negative cells selected for CCR7, without terminally differentiated effector memory CD45RA+ cells. In the case of this clone: Its antigen is unidentified.

V lost 1 base and J 8 bases, leaving 12 bases between the germline ends. Per germline, CDR1 MGHDK and CDR2 SYGVNS. This CDR3 has 14 residues. This receptor was identified in a man between 18 and 35 years old in good health. Some clones in this sample may be carry-over from other donors' samples. The sequencing sample was made of naive CD8+ T cells from PBMCs. The chain combines TRBV25-1 with TRBJ2-1, with D perhaps TRBD1 (5 bases). CDR3 bases: TGTGCCAGCAGTGAATGGGTAGGGGTACATGAGCAGTTCTTC. Its protein product is CASSEWVGVHEQFF.